What follows is one T cell receptor beta chain and its context. No antigen is known for it. Per-base quality was not reported, and no clone a single base away is much larger than it. The sample is drawn from a study of post-analysis software for immune sequencing data (dated by TCRdb to the mid-2010s). About the investigation overall: Disease courses on record covered relapsing-remitting, secondary progressive and progressive-relapsing multiple sclerosis, though some patients had no subtype annotation. The patient repertoires were set against approximately 10 previously published healthy control repertoires from donors whose ages ranged from roughly 6 to 27 years. A subset of samples was prepared in parallel using single-end sample barcoding, then pooled and co-amplified after Illumina adapter ligation. Here is what the overall study found, with its caveats: Four or five TRBV segments, including TRBV5-6, TRBV5-1 and TRBV20-1, were significantly more frequent in patients than controls. When samples were clustered directly using the F measure, samples prepared in the same batch co-clustered strongly, which prompted a batch-effect correction. Multiple sclerosis patients had significantly lower normalized Chao1 diversity than controls, a result that suggests substantial peripheral T-cell clonal expansion. The multiple sclerosis patient group was slightly younger than the control group.

For CDR1 and CDR2, the germline V gene (reference sequence) lists LGHDT and YNNKEL. The CDR3 sequence holds 15 residues, the cysteine and phenylalanine included. The retained sequence is limited to the CDR3, 45 bases, with the frame set at the first base. V and J lose 1 base and 5 bases, and a span of 14 bases separates them. The library was prepared using PCR. Sequenced using an Illumina HiSeq 2500. To reduce PCR and sequencing biases, unique molecular identifiers were built into the TCR beta cDNA libraries. About 500,000 cDNA molecules were obtained for every 1 to 10 million input T cells, so each molecule roughly corresponded to one T cell. Patient libraries were prepared and sequenced with the same protocol used for the earlier healthy control dataset. Samples belonging to the same batch were prepared together, multiplexed and sequenced on a shared HiSeq lane. The original methods were these. Raw barcoded reads were processed with MIGEC, and single-read molecular identifier groups were discarded before consensus assembly and CDR3 extraction. VDJtools was used for post-analysis of the clonotype tables, with diversity normalized by down-sampling every dataset to the smallest sample size. In repertoire overlap clustering, CDR3 amino acid sequences, but not nucleotide sequences, were matched to correct batch-related cross-sample contamination. TCRdb handled the public reads itself, with Q25 trimming in fastp and clone calling in MiXCR, and kept productive beta chains. CDR3 protein duplicates are merged, each entry listing the most common genes and DNA. These V and J calls originate from TCRdb's pipeline instead of the authors' own analysis. For this sample there are hundreds of thousands of distinct CDR3 sequences; 25% to 30% appear just once. Around 0.56% of the sample belongs to the ten largest clones.

To demonstrate the VDJtools post-analysis software, the study profiled TCR beta repertoires from the peripheral blood of about 13 young patients with multiple sclerosis. Multiple sclerosis patients were children and adolescents aged about 6 to 16 years. The chain uses TRBV3-1 and TRBJ2-5, with the D segment possibly TRBD1 or TRBD2, each aligning over 6 bases. This clonotype was obtained from a girl aged 5-17 years with multiple sclerosis. The sequenced material came from blood. The CDR3 protein is CASSQAGVGGETQYF. The DNA reads TGTGCCAGCAGCCAAGCCGGGGTAGGGGGGGAGACCCAGTACTTC.